Listed here are 4 T cell receptor beta chains from one sample, sequenced in a study of OX40 agonist ivuxolimab in advanced cancers. Sequencing used immunoSEQ multiplex PCR; TCRdb keeps in-frame clones, though not all of them. This table holds around 40,000 clones, about 80% found once. Sequenced material: CD4+ or CD8+ T cells sorted from blood, taken in a trial of the OX40 agonist ivuxolimab. All receptors derive from an adult with an advanced solid tumor such as melanoma, head and neck, liver or kidney cancer.

The chain carries TRBV4-2 and TRBJ2-7; either TRBD1 or TRBD2 may fit D (5 bases each). Germline CDR1 reads LGHNA; CDR2 reads YNFKEQ. This CDR3 region has 17 residues. V dropped 0 bases and J dropped 2 bases, with 17 bases sitting between them. This CDR3 is CASSQELGTTSTYEQYF. CDR3 DNA sequence: TGTGCCAGCAGCCAAGAATTGGGGACGACGTCCACCTACGAGCAGTACTTC.

This chain links TRBV28 with TRBJ1-1; no clear D. This CDR3 is 15 amino acids long. Germline CDR1 MDHEN, CDR2 SYDVKM. Deletions cut 6 bases from V and 0 bases from J, with 14 bases between. CDR3 sequence: CASRLREGLNTEAFF. The CDR3, as DNA: TGTGCCAGCAGACTTAGGGAGGGCCTGAACACTGAAGCTTTCTTT.

V and J are TRBV5-6 and TRBJ2-7; the match to TRBD2 covers 10 bases. V trimming: 4 bases; J trimming: 2 bases; junction bases outside the gene matches: 15. CDR1 is SGHDT, CDR2 YYEEEE, per germline. The CDR3 has 18 amino acids. This CDR3 is CASSPQLAGGLKPYEQYF. In DNA form, the CDR3 reads TGTGCCAGCAGCCCCCAGTTAGCGGGGGGCCTGAAGCCCTACGAGCAGTACTTC.

The CDR3, as DNA: TGTGCCAGCAGCCCGACTAGCGGGTACGAGCAGTACTTC. Amino acid sequence: CASSPTSGYEQYF. The chain couples TRBV7-8 to TRBJ2-7, with 10 bases identical to TRBD2. Germline V gives CDR1 SGHVS, CDR2 FQNEAQ. This CDR3 is built from 13 residues. J lost 4 bases, V lost 5 bases, and 2 bases had no gene match.